Sequencing of this T cell receptor (beta chain) was carried out in a study of blood T cell repertoires in COVID-19. Study context: From T cells, B-cell-depleted T cells, or PBMCs came the material, which was cDNA or gDNA.

Recruitment covered about two dozen US areas and drew participants whose ages spanned about 18 to 90 years. Authors' data handling: Estimates of nucleated cell counts were drawn from the amplification of reference gene primers. Sequencing used immunoSEQ multiplex PCR; TCRdb keeps in-frame clones, though not all of them. The DNA was the basis for D and trimming; V, J and clone size are from that table. The sample has approximately 300,000 clones; around nine tenths are singletons. Sequenced sample: PBMCs or T cells enriched from blood (not recorded which). The sequence derives from a woman aged 25 to 39 who had been exposed to COVID-19.

CDR3 protein: CASSRRQGAGGELFF. Here the CDR3 DNA reads TGTGCCAGCAGCCGCCGTCAGGGGGCCGGCGGGGAGCTGTTTTTT. The chain links TRBV7-9 to TRBJ2-2; 8 bases match TRBD1. This CDR3 region has 15 residues. The junction had 9 bases not matched to a gene; V was cut back by 5 bases and J by 7 bases. The V gene's germline CDR1 is SEHNR and CDR2 FQNEAQ (reference sequence).